This TCR beta chain is drawn from a study of blood T cell repertoires in COVID-19. Libraries were prepared by immunoSEQ multiplex PCR; TCRdb keeps only in-frame clonotypes and omits some of them. Among some 210,000 clones, around four fifths were seen once, and the ten largest hold roughly 4.6%. The germline CDR1 and CDR2 sequences are SGHDT and YYEEEE. V was clipped by 1 base and J by 0 bases, with 7 bases between them. The CDR3 is made up of 14 amino acids. The receptor's source is a woman between 65 and 79 years old with active or convalescent COVID-19. This rearrangement joins TRBV5-6 to TRBJ1-2, with D uncertain. Sequenced sample: peripheral blood. CDR3 coding DNA: TGTGCCAGCAGCTTGAGCTCTACTAACTATGGCTACACCTTC. It codes for CASSLSSTNYGYTF.